The clone carrying this T cell receptor (beta chain) qualifies as large. The antigen is not known. Running of the v3.0 immunoSEQ assay took place at survey level. TCRdb's copy holds only in-frame clones and misses some; the assay was immunoSEQ multiplex PCR. The data contain under 10,000 clones, more than 80% of them singletons. The data were taken from a study of long-term antiretroviral therapy in people with HIV. Study at large: Earliest sampling preceded the 2015 immediate-ART recommendation by about a decade. General study findings and limits: Older ART regimens were possibly in use when the blood was collected between the mid-2000s and the late 2010s. Before ART, certain clones expanded, and these dominated the repertoire at all time points. Controls had broader CDR3 length ranges than HIV repertoires did.

Trimming stripped 2 bases from V and 8 bases from J, with 12 bases between. Germline CDR1 MNHNS, CDR2 SASEGT. This CDR3 spans 13 amino acids. The TCR originated in a man aged 35-49 years with HIV. The sequences come from unsorted PBMCs, collected 0.7 years after starting antiretroviral therapy. The chain employs TRBV6-1 and TRBJ1-2, with no clear D. CDR3: CASSETQSPGYTF. The CDR3 nucleotides read TGTGCCAGCAGTGAAACCCAGTCTCCAGGCTACACCTTC.